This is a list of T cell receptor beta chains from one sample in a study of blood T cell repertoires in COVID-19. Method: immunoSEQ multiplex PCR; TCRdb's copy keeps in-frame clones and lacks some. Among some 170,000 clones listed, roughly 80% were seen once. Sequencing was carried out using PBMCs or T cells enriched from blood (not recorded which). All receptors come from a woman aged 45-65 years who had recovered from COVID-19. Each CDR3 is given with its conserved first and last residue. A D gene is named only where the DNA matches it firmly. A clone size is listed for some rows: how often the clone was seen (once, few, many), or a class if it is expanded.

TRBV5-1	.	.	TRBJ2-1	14	TGCGCCAGCAGCAGCAGCGACCGTTACAATGAGCAGTTCTTC	CASSSSDRYNEQFF
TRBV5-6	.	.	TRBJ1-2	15	TGTGCCAGCAGCCCCCGCGCAGGTGCCTCTTATGGCTACACCTTC	CASSPRAGASYGYTF
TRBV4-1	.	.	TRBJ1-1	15	TGCGCCAGCAGCCAAGATATGTCGGGGGTCACTGAAGCTTTCTTT	CASSQDMSGVTEAFF
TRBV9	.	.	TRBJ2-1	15	TGTGCCAGCAGCGTAGGGACAGTTCTCTACAATGAGCAGTTCTTC	CASSVGTVLYNEQFF
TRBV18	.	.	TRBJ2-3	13	TGTGCCAGCTCACCACCTGCAACATATACGCAGTATTTT	CASSPPATYTQYF
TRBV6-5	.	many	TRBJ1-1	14	TGTGCCAGCAGTAACAGCCACTCAAACACTGAAGCTTTCTTT	CASSNSHSNTEAFF
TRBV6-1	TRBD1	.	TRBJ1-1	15	TGTGCCAGCAGTGAAAAAAGGCAGGGGGCCGCTGAAGCTTTCTTT	CASSEKRQGAAEAFF
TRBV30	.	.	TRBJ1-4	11	TGTGCCTGGAGTCCCGGGGAAAAACTGTTTTTT	CAWSPGEKLFF
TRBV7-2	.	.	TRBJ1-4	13	TGTGCCAGCAGCTTGGGCCCGAATGAAAAACTGTTTTTT	CASSLGPNEKLFF
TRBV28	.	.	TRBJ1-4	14	TGTGCCAGCAGCGCAGCGTTCACTAATGAAAAACTGTTTTTT	CASSAAFTNEKLFF
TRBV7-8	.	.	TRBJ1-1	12	TGTGCCAGCAGCTTACCCGGGAATGTAGCTTTCTTT	CASSLPGNVAFF
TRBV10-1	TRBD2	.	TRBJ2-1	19	TGCGCCAGCAGTGAAGGTATGACGGCTAGCGGGTACTCCTACAATGAGCAGTTCTTC	CASSEGMTASGYSYNEQFF
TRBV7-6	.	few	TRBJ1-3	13	TGTGCCAGCAGCTTCTACTCTGGAAACACCATATATTTT	CASSFYSGNTIYF
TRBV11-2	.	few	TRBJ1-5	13	TGTGCCAGCAGCTTAGCCAGAAATCAGCCCCAGCATTTT	CASSLARNQPQHF
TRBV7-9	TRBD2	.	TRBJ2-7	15	TGTGCCAGCAGCCCATTGGGACTAGCGGGAAACAAGCAGTACTTC	CASSPLGLAGNKQYF
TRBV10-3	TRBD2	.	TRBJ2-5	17	TGTGCCATCAGTGAGACTAGCGGAATAAAACGAAAAGAGACCCAGTACTTC	CAISETSGIKRKETQYF